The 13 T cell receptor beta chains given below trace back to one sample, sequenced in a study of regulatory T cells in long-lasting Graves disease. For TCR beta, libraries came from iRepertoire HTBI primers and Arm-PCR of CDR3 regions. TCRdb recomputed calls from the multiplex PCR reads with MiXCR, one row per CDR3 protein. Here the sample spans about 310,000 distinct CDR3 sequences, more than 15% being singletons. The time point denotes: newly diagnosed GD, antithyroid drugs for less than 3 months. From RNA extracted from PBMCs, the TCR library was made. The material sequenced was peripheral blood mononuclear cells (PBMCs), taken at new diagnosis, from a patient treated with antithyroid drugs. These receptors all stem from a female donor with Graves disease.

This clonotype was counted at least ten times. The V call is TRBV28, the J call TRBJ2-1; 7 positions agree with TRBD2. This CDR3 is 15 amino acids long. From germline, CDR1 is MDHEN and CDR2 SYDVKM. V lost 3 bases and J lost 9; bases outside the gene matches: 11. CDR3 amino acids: CASSFTTRLAGEQFF. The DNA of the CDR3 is TGTGCCAGCAGTTTTACCACTAGACTAGCTGGTGAGCAGTTCTTC. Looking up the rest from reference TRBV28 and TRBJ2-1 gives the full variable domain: DVKVTQSSRYLVKRTGEKVFLECVQDMDHENMFWYRQDPGLGLRLIYFSYDVKMKEKGDIPEGYSVSREKKERFSLILESASTNQTSMYLCASSFTTRLAGEQFFGPGTRLTVL.

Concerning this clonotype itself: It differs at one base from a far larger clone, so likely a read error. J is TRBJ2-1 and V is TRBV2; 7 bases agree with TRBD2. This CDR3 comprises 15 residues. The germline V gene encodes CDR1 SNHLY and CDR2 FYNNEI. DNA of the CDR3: TGTGCCGGCAGTTCCCGGGAGGCGACCCTGGGGGAGCAGTTCTTC. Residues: CAGSSREATLGEQFF.

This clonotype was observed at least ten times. The CDR3 protein is CATSREREEAFF. The CDR3 coding sequence is TGTGCCACCAGCAGAGAGAGGGAAGAAGCTTTCTTT. The chain employs TRBV15 and TRBJ1-1; the D is unclear. V lost 0 bases and J lost 8, with 7 bases in between. The length of the CDR3 is 12 residues. In germline, CDR1 is LNHNV, CDR2 YYDKDF (reference sequence). Drawing the rest from reference TRBV15 and TRBJ1-1, the complete variable domain is DAMVIQNPRYQVTQFGKPVTLSCSQTLNHNVMYWYQQKSSQAPKLLFHYYDKDFNNEADTPDNFQSRRPNTSFCFLDIRSPGLGDTAMYLCATSREREEAFFGQGTRLTVV.

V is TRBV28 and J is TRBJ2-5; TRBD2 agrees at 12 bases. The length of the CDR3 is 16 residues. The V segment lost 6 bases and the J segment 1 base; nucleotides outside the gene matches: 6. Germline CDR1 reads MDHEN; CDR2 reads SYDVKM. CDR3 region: CASRIGLAGSQETQYF. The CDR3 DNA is TGTGCCAGCAGGATCGGACTAGCGGGGTCCCAAGAGACCCAGTACTTC.

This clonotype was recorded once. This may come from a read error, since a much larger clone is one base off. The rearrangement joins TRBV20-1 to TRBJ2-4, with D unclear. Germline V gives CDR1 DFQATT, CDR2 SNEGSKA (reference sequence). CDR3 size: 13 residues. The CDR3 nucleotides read TGCAGTGCTAGCCCCCAAGGAAGGGATGAGCAGCTCTTC. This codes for CSASPQGRDEQLF.

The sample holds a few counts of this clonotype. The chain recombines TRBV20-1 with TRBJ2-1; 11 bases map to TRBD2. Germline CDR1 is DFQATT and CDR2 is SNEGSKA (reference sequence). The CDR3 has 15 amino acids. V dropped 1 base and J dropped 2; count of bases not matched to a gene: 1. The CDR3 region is CSARGSGRAYNEQFF. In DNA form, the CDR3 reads TGCAGTGCTAGAGGTAGCGGGAGGGCCTACAATGAGCAGTTCTTC.

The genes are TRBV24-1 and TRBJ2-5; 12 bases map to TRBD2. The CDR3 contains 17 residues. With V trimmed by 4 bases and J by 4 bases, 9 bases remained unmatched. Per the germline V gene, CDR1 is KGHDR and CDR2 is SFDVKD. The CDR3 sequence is CATSDPKPGLAGETQYF. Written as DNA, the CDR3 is TGTGCCACCAGTGACCCTAAACCGGGACTAGCGGGAGAGACCCAGTACTTC.

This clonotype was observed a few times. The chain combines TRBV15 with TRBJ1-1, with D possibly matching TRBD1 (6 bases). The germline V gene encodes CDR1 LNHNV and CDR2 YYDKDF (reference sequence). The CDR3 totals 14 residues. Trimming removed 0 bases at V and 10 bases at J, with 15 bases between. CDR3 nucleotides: TGTGCCACCAGCAGAGATTTCCCCGGGGGCTTAGCTTTCTTT. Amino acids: CATSRDFPGGLAFF.

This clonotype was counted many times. The CDR3 spells CASSPPTSGRRDTQYF. The DNA of the CDR3 is TGTGCCAGCAGTCCCCCGACTAGCGGGAGAAGAGATACGCAGTATTTT. This sequence joins TRBV27 and TRBJ2-3, with 12 bases aligning to TRBD2. Trimming cost V 5 bases and J 5 bases; bases outside gene matches: 8. The V gene's germline CDR1 is MNHEY and CDR2 SMNVEV (reference sequence). There are 16 residues in the CDR3.

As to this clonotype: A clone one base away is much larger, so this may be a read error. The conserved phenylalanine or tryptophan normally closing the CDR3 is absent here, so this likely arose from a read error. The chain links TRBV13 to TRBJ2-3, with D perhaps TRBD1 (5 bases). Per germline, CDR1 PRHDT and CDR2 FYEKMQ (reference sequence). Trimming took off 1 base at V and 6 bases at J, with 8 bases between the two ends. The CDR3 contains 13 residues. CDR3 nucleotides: TGTGCCAGCAGCTTAGTAGGGGTTGATACGCAGTATATT. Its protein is CASSLVGVDTQYI.

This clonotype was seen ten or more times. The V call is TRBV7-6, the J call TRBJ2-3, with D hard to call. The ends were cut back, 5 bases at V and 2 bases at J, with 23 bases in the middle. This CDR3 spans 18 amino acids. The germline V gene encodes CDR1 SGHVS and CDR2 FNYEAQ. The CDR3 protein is CASSRRPGAPVPTDTQYF. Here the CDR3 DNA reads TGTGCCAGCAGCCGACGACCAGGCGCGCCGGTCCCCACAGATACGCAGTATTTT.

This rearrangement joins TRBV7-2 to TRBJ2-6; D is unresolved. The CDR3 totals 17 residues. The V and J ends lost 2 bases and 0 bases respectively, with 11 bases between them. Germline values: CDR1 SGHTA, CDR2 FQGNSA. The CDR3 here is CASSLFSRSSGANVLTF. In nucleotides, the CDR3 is TGTGCCAGCAGCTTATTTAGCCGAAGCTCTGGGGCCAACGTCCTGACTTTC.

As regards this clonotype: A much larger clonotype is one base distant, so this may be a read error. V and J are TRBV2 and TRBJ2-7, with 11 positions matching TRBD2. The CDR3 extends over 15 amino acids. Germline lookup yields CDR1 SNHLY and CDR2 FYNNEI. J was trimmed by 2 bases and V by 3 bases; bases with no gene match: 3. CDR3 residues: CASSESTSGAYEQYF. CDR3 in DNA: TGTGCCAGCAGTGAGTCGACTAGCGGGGCCTACGAGCAGTACTTC.